This record looks at one TCR beta chain sequence and its context. This entry is derived from a study of T cell changes during pregnancy in multiple sclerosis. The CDR3 runs 15 residues. The V segment lost 0 bases and the J segment 5 bases; nucleotides outside the gene matches: 4. CDR1 and CDR2 (germline): SGHNT, YYREEE (reference sequence). Using immunoSEQ multiplex PCR, the repertoire was profiled, and TCRdb retains in-frame clones only, with some absent. Among tens of thousands of clones listed, 91% were seen once. Sequenced here: peripheral blood, sampled in the second trimester of pregnancy. This chain uses TRBV5-4 with TRBJ2-2, with 7 bases aligning to TRBD1. The clonotype was recovered from a female donor with multiple sclerosis, enrolled in a pregnancy study. In nucleotides, the CDR3 is TGTGCCAGCAGCTTGGGGACAGGCGGAACCGGGGAGCTGTTTTTT. It translates to CASSLGTGGTGELFF.